This T cell receptor (beta chain) was recovered during a study of PD-L1 blockade in urothelial cancer. As for this clone: Within the sample, other DNA sequences also encode this same CDR3.

Time point of the sample: peripheral blood 6 weeks after treatment start. Clones were read by immunoSEQ multiplex PCR, and TCRdb kept only the in-frame ones, dropping some. The sample holds tens of thousands of clones, less than 95% seen once. CDR3 length: 15 amino acids. Trimming took off 0 bases at V and 0 bases at J, with 10 bases between the two ends. Germline V gene data show CDR1 as SGHRS and CDR2 as YFSETQ. This specimen consisted of PBMCs, obtained around atezolizumab (anti-PD-L1) treatment. The sequence derives from an elderly woman with urothelial cancer. V is TRBV5-1 and J is TRBJ2-7; D is possibly TRBD2 (6 bases). The CDR3 bases are TGCGCCAGCAGCTTGGTTGCCGGGAGCTCCTACGAGCAGTACTTC. Its protein is CASSLVAGSSYEQYF.